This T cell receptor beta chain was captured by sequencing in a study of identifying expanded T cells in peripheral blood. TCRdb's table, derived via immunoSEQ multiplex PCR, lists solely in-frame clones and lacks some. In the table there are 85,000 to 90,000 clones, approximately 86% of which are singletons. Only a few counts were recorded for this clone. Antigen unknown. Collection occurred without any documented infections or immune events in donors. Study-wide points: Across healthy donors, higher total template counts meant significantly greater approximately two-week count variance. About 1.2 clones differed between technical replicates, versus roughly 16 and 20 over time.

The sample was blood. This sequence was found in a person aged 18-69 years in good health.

CDR3 nucleotide sequence: TGCGCCAGCAGCCACCCGGGACGCAGAAACACCATATATTTT. This codes for CASSHPGRRNTIYF. The V and J genes are TRBV4-3 and TRBJ1-3; D perhaps matches TRBD1 (5 bases). The germline V gene encodes CDR1 LGHNA and CDR2 YSLEER. The CDR3 runs to 14 residues. The V and J ends lost 3 bases and 5 bases respectively, with 11 bases between them.